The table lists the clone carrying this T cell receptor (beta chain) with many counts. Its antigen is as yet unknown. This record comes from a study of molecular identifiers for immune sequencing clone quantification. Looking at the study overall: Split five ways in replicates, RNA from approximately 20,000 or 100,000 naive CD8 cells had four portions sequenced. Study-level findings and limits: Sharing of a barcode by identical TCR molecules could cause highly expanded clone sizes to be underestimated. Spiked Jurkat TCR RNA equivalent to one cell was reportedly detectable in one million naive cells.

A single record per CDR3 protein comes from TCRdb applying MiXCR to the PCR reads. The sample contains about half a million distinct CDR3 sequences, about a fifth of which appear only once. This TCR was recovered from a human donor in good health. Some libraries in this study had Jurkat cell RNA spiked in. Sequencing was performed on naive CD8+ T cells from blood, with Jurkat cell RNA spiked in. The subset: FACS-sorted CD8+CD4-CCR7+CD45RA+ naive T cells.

CDR3 region: CSVHTDRESLFF. The CDR3, as DNA: TGCAGCGTCCACACGGACAGGGAATCACTGTTTTTT. V gene TRBV29-1 combines with J gene TRBJ1-4; TRBD1 aligns across 8 bases. The CDR3 covers 12 residues. V lost 6 bases, J lost 13 bases, and 10 bases stayed unmatched. From germline, CDR1 is SQVTM and CDR2 ANQGSEA. Drawing the rest from reference TRBV29-1 and TRBJ1-4, the complete variable domain is SAVISQKPSRDICQRGTSLTIQCQVDSQVTMMFWYRQQPGQSLTLIATANQGSEATYESGFVIDKFPISRPNLTFSTLTVSNMSPEDSSIYLCSVHTDRESLFFGSGTQLSVL.